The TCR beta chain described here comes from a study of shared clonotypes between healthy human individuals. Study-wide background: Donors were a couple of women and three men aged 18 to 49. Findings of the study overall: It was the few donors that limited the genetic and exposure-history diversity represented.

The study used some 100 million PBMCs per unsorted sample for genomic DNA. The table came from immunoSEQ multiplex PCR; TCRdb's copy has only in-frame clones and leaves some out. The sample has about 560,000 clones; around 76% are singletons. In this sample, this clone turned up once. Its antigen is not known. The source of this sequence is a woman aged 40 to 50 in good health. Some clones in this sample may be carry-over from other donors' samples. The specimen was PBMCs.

For the CDR3, the DNA is TGTGCCAGCAAAGGACAGGGTTTAGACGAGCAGTACTTC. Translated: CASKGQGLDEQYF. The chain recombines TRBV6-5 with TRBJ2-7; 8 positions agree with TRBD1. Trimming at V came to 7 bases and at J to 5 bases, leaving 7 bases not matched to a gene. Germline-derived CDR1 and CDR2 are MNHEY and SVGAGI. This CDR3 is built from 13 residues.